This note documents a single TCR beta chain sequence. Categorization into cohorts depended on clinical history that participants reported. Resolution of symptoms, clearance, or two negative PCRs was present in recovered Cohort 3 donors. Per the original methods: Amplifying reference gene primers gave estimates of nucleated cell counts. Data came from immunoSEQ multiplex PCR; TCRdb stores just in-frame clones and leaves some out. The DNA gave D and trimming, while V, J and clone size come from that table. The sample lists 300,000 or so clones, about 93% seen once, with 0.95% to 1.3% in the top ten. This sample is drawn from a study of blood T cell repertoires in COVID-19. The CDR3 runs to 19 residues. V lost 4 bases and J lost 2; bases outside the gene matches: 17. Germline assignment: CDR1 LGHDT and CDR2 YNNKEL (reference sequence).

The chain combines TRBV3-1 (or the pseudogene TRBV3-2) with TRBJ2-7; the match to TRBD2 covers 10 bases. Sequencing was carried out using PBMCs or T cells enriched from blood (not recorded which). This clonotype was obtained from a woman in her twenties or thirties who had recovered from COVID-19. In DNA form, the CDR3 reads TGTGCCAGCAGCCCAACTCGCGGGGCTAGCGGGAGCCGACCCTACGAGCAGTACTTC. Protein product: CASSPTRGASGSRPYEQYF.